The rows below give T cell receptor beta chains drawn from one sample of a study of shared clonotypes between healthy human individuals. This table comes from immunoSEQ multiplex PCR, and its TCRdb copy is limited to in-frame clones, with some not included. The table includes about 2.2 million clones, 85% to 95% detected once. Sequencing was carried out using naive CD8+ T cells from PBMCs. The receptors here all came from a man between 18 and 29 years old in good health. Some clones in this sample may be carry-over from other donors' samples. The CDR3 runs from the conserved cysteine through the conserved F or W. Fields, in order: J gene, D gene, clone size, V gene, CDR3 DNA, CDR3 protein. A D gene is named only where the DNA matches it firmly. The size entry is marked missing in some rows and otherwise reads once, few, many or a size class.

J gene: TRBJ2-5
D gene: NA
clone size: NA
V gene: TRBV6-6
CDR3 DNA: TGTGCCAGCAGTTCACAACCGGGTTGGGAGACCCAGTACTTC
CDR3 protein: CASSSQPGWETQYF

J gene: TRBJ1-1
D gene: NA
clone size: NA
V gene: TRBV15
CDR3 DNA: TGTGCCACCAGCAGAGATCGAGGCGGCGGCACTGAAGCTTTCTTT
CDR3 protein: CATSRDRGGGTEAFF

J gene: TRBJ1-5
D gene: NA
clone size: NA
V gene: TRBV28
CDR3 DNA: TGTGCCAGCAGTTTACTATGGGGGAGGAGCAATCAGCCCCAGCATTTT
CDR3 protein: CASSLLWGRSNQPQHF

J gene: TRBJ2-1
D gene: TRBD2
clone size: NA
V gene: TRBV27
CDR3 DNA: TGTGCCAGCAGAGTAGCGGGAGGTGTTACCTACAATGAGCAGTTCTTC
CDR3 protein: CASRVAGGVTYNEQFF

J gene: TRBJ1-4
D gene: TRBD1
clone size: NA
V gene: TRBV5-8
CDR3 DNA: TGTGCCAGCAGCTTGGAGGGACAGGGGTTCGTCGATGAAAAACTGTTTTTT
CDR3 protein: CASSLEGQGFVDEKLFF

J gene: TRBJ1-4
D gene: TRBD1
clone size: NA
V gene: TRBV9
CDR3 DNA: TGTGCCAGCAGCCTCGGGGGACAGGTAGGAGAAAAACTGTTTTTT
CDR3 protein: CASSLGGQVGEKLFF

J gene: TRBJ2-3
D gene: TRBD2
clone size: once
V gene: TRBV7-9
CDR3 DNA: TGTGCCAGCAGCTTAGGCCCCCCGGGGGCTAGCGGGAGTCATTATTTT
CDR3 protein: CASSLGPPGASGSHYF

J gene: TRBJ1-5
D gene: NA
clone size: NA
V gene: TRBV7-8
CDR3 DNA: TGTGCCAGCAGCTCATACAGGGATAGCAATCAGCCCCAGCATTTT
CDR3 protein: CASSSYRDSNQPQHF

J gene: TRBJ2-1
D gene: TRBD2
clone size: NA
V gene: TRBV27
CDR3 DNA: TGTGCCAGCAGTCTACTACTAGCGGGAGGGCTGGGTGAGCAGTTCTTC
CDR3 protein: CASSLLLAGGLGEQFF

J gene: TRBJ2-5
D gene: NA
clone size: NA
V gene: TRBV6-5
CDR3 DNA: TGTGCCAGCAGACTCGGTCCCTTCCTTGGGGAGACCCAGTACTTC
CDR3 protein: CASRLGPFLGETQYF

J gene: TRBJ2-7
D gene: TRBD2
clone size: NA
V gene: TRBV5-4
CDR3 DNA: TGTGCCAGCAGCTTTTTAGGACGGAGCGGGAGGGCTCGTTCCTACGAGCAGTACTTC
CDR3 protein: CASSFLGRSGRARSYEQYF

J gene: TRBJ2-2
D gene: NA
clone size: NA
V gene: TRBV7-8
CDR3 DNA: TGTGCCAGCAGCTTCCGCCGGCGGGACACCGGGGAGCTGTTTTTT
CDR3 protein: CASSFRRRDTGELFF

J gene: TRBJ2-3
D gene: TRBD1
clone size: NA
V gene: TRBV27
CDR3 DNA: TGTGCCAGCAGTTTGGCCGACAGGGGAGGCACAGATACGCAGTATTTT
CDR3 protein: CASSLADRGGTDTQYF

J gene: TRBJ1-1
D gene: NA
clone size: NA
V gene: TRBV10-3
CDR3 DNA: TGTGCCATCAGTTTTGACAGATTGAACACTGAAGCTTTCTTT
CDR3 protein: CAISFDRLNTEAFF

J gene: TRBJ1-1
D gene: NA
clone size: NA
V gene: TRBV10-3
CDR3 DNA: TGTGCCATCAGTGAGTCGGGATTGAACACTGAAGCTTTCTTT
CDR3 protein: CAISESGLNTEAFF

J gene: TRBJ2-5
D gene: TRBD1
clone size: NA
V gene: TRBV27
CDR3 DNA: TGTGCCAGCAGCCCACAGGGGGAGACCCAGTACTTC
CDR3 protein: CASSPQGETQYF

J gene: TRBJ2-1
D gene: NA
clone size: NA
V gene: TRBV6-5
CDR3 DNA: TGTGCCAGCAGTTACTCGACAGCTTCTGAGCAGTTCTTC
CDR3 protein: CASSYSTASEQFF

J gene: TRBJ2-5
D gene: NA
clone size: NA
V gene: TRBV6-6
CDR3 DNA: TGTGCCAGCAGTACCAGACAGCCAAGGCAAGAGACCCAGTACTTC
CDR3 protein: CASSTRQPRQETQYF

J gene: TRBJ1-2
D gene: NA
clone size: NA
V gene: TRBV7-9
CDR3 DNA: TGTGCCAGCAGCCCTGCTCGAGGCATGGGCTACACCTTC
CDR3 protein: CASSPARGMGYTF

J gene: TRBJ2-7
D gene: NA
clone size: NA
V gene: TRBV21-1
CDR3 DNA: TGTGCCAGCAGCAATCCCAGGTCTCCCAGGGTTCACGGGGCGTACGAGCAGTACTTC
CDR3 protein: CASSNPRSPRVHGAYEQYF

J gene: TRBJ2-1
D gene: NA
clone size: once
V gene: TRBV27
CDR3 DNA: TGTGCCAGCAGTTTACGGATCTCCTACAATGAGCAGTTCTTC
CDR3 protein: CASSLRISYNEQFF

J gene: TRBJ2-1
D gene: TRBD1
clone size: NA
V gene: TRBV11-2
CDR3 DNA: TGTGCCAGCAGCCCTAGGCCAGGGGGTTGGGACAATGAGCAGTTCTTC
CDR3 protein: CASSPRPGGWDNEQFF

J gene: TRBJ2-3
D gene: NA
clone size: NA
V gene: TRBV12-5
CDR3 DNA: TGTGCTAGTGGTTTGGTACGATTAGGAGCGGAGATTAGCACAGATACGCAGTATTTT
CDR3 protein: CASGLVRLGAEISTDTQYF

J gene: TRBJ2-2
D gene: NA
clone size: NA
V gene: TRBV11-2
CDR3 DNA: TGTGCCAGCAGCTCAGCTCACACCGGGGAGCTGTTTTTT
CDR3 protein: CASSSAHTGELFF

J gene: TRBJ2-3
D gene: NA
clone size: NA
V gene: TRBV11-2
CDR3 DNA: TGTGCCAGCAGCTTAGCTATCGCAGATACGCAGTATTTT
CDR3 protein: CASSLAIADTQYF

J gene: TRBJ2-5
D gene: NA
clone size: NA
V gene: TRBV4-2
CDR3 DNA: TGTGCCAGCAGCCCTGGGGAGGCGGAGACCCAGTACTTC
CDR3 protein: CASSPGEAETQYF

J gene: TRBJ1-2
D gene: TRBD1
clone size: NA
V gene: TRBV27
CDR3 DNA: TGTGCCAGCAGTCGGACAGGGGGCGCTTCTAGGGGCTACACCTTC
CDR3 protein: CASSRTGGASRGYTF

J gene: TRBJ2-1
D gene: TRBD2
clone size: NA
V gene: TRBV18
CDR3 DNA: TGTGCCAGCTCACCGGGCGGGAGGGCCTACAATGAGCAGTTCTTC
CDR3 protein: CASSPGGRAYNEQFF

J gene: TRBJ1-1
D gene: NA
clone size: NA
V gene: TRBV11-1
CDR3 DNA: TGTGCCAGCAGCTTATCGTACAGTTCCATGAACACTGAAGCTTTCTTT
CDR3 protein: CASSLSYSSMNTEAFF

J gene: TRBJ2-2
D gene: NA
clone size: NA
V gene: TRBV4-3
CDR3 DNA: TGCGCCAGCAGCACCGACTATCGGGCGAACACCGGGGAGCTGTTTTTT
CDR3 protein: CASSTDYRANTGELFF

J gene: TRBJ1-2
D gene: NA
clone size: NA
V gene: TRBV2
CDR3 DNA: TGTGCCGGAGTAGAAAGGGCAGGGCGTGGCTACACCTTC
CDR3 protein: CAGVERAGRGYTF

J gene: TRBJ1-4
D gene: TRBD1
clone size: NA
V gene: TRBV4-2
CDR3 DNA: TGTGCCAGCAGCCACCCCGGGACAGGTGACGAAAAACTGTTTTTT
CDR3 protein: CASSHPGTGDEKLFF